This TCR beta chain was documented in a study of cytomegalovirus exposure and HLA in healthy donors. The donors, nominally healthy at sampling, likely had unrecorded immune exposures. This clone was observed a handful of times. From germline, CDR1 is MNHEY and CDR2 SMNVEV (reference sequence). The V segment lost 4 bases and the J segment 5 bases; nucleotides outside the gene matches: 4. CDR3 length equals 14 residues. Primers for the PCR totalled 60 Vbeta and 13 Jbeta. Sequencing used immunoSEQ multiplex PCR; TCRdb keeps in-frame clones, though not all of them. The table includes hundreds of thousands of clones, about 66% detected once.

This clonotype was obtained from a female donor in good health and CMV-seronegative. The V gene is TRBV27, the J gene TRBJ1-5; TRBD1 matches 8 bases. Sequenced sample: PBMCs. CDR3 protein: CASSSGTGHQPQHF. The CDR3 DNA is TGTGCCAGCAGTTCAGGGACAGGTCATCAGCCCCAGCATTTT.